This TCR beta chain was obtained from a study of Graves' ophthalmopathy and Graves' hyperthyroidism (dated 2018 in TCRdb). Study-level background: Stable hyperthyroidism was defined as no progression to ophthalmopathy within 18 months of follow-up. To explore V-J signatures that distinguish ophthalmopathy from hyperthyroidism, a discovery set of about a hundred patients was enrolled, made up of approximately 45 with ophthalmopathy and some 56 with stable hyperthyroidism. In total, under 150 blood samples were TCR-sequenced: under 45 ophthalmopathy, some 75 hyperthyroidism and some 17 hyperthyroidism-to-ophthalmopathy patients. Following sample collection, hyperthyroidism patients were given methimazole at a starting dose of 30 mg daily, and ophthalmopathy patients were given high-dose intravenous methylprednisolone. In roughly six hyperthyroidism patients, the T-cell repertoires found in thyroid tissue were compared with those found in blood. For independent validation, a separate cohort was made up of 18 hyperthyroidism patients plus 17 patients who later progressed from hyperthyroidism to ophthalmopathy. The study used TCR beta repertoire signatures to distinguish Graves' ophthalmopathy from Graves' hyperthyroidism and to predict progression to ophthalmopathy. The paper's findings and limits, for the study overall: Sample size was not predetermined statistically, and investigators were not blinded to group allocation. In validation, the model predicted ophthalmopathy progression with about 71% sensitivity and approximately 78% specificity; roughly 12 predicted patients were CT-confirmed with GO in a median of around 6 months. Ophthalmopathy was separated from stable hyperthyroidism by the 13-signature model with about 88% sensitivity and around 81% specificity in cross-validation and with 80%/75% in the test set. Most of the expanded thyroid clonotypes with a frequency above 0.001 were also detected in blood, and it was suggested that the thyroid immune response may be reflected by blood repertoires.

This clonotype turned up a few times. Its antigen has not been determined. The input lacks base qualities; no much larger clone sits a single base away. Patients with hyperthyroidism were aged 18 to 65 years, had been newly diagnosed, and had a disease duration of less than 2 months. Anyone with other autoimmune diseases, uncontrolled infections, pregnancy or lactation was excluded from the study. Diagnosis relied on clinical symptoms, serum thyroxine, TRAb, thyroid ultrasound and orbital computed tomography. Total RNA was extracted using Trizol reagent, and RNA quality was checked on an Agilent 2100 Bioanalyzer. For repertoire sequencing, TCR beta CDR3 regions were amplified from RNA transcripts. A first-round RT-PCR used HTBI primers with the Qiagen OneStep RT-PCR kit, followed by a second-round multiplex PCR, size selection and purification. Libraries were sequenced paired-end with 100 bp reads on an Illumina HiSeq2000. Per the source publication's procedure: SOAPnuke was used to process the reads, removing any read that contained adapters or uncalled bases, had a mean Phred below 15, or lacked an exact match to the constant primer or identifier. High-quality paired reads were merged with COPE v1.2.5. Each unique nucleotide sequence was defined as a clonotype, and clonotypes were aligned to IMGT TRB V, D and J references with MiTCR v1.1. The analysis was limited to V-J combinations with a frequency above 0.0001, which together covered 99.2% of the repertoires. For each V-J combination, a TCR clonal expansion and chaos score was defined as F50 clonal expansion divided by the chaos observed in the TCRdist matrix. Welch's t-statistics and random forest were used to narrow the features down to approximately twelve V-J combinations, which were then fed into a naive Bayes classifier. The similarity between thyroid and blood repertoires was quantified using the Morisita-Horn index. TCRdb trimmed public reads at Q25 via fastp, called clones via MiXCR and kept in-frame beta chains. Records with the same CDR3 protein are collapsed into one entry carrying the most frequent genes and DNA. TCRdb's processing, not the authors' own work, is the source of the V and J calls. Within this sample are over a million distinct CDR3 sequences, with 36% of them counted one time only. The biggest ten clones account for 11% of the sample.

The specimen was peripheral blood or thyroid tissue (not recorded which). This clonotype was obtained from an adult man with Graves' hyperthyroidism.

The bases are TGTGCCAGCAGTGCCGACAAGGGCACTGAAGCTTTCTTT. This codes for CASSADKGTEAFF. The sequence is built from TRBV6-1 and TRBJ1-1; a confident D gene designation cannot be given. The germline V gene yields MNHNS for CDR1 and SASEGT for CDR2. Trimming at the junction amounts to 4 bases on V and 4 bases on J, and the germline ends lie 10 bases apart. Taken from cysteine to phenylalanine, the CDR3 has 13 residues. Only the CDR3 DNA is retained, 39 bases long and in frame from the first base.